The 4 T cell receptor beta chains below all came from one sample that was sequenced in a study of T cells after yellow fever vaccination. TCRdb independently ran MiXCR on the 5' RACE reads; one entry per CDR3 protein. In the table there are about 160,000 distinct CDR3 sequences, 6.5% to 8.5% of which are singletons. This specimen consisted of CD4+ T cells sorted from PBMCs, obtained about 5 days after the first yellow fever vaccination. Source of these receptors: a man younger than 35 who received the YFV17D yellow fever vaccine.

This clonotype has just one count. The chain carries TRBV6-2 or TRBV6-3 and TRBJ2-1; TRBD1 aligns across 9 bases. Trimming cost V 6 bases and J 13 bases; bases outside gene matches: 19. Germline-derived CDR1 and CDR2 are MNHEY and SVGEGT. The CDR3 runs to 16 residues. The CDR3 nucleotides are TGTGCCAGCAGCCCGGCTCCGGGACAGGGAATATTTTCACAGTTCTTC. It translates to CASSPAPGQGIFSQFF.

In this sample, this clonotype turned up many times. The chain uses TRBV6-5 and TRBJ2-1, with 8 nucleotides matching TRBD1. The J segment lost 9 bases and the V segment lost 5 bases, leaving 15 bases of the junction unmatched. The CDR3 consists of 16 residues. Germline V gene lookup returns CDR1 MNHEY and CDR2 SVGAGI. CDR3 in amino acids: CASSTGKPGQAVEQFF. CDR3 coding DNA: TGTGCCAGCAGTACGGGAAAACCGGGACAGGCCGTTGAGCAGTTCTTC.

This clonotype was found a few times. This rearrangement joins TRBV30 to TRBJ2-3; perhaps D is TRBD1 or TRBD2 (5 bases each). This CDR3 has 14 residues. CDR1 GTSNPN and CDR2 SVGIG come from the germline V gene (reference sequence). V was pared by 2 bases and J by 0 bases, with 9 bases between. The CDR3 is CAWSMGPSTDTQYF. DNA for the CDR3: TGTGCCTGGAGTATGGGACCTAGCACAGATACGCAGTATTTT.

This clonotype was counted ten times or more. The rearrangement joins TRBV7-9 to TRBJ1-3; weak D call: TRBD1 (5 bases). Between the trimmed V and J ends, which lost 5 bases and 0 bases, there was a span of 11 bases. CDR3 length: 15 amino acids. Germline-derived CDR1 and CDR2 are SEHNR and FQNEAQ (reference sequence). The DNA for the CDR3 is TGTGCCAGCAGCCCAAGGGGAAACTCTGGAAACACCATATATTTT. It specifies CASSPRGNSGNTIYF.